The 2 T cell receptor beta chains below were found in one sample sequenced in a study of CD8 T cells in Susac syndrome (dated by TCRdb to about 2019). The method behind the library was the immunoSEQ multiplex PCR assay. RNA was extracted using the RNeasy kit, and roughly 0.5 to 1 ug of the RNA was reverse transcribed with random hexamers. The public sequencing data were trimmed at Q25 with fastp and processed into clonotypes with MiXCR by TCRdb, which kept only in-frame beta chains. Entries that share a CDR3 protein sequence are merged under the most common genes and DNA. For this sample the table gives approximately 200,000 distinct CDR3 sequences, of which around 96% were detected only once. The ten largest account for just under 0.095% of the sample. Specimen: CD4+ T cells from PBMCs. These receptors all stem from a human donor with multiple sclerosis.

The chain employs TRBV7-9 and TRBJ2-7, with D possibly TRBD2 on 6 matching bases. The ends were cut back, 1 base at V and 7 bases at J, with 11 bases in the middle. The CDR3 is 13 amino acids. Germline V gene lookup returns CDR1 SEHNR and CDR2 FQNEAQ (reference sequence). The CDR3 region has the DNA TGTGCCAGCAGCTTAGGGGGGGAGTCGGAGCAGTACTTC. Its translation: CASSLGGESEQYF.

The CDR3 DNA sequence: TGTGCCACCAGTGATTCCCTAGCGTCCTACGAGCAGTACTTC. It codes for CATSDSLASYEQYF. The J gene is TRBJ2-7, the V gene TRBV24-1; D possibly corresponds to TRBD2 (6 bases). Per germline, CDR1 KGHDR and CDR2 SFDVKD. CDR3 length: 14 residues. Trimming shortened V by 2 bases and J by 1 base, and 8 bases separated the two germline ends.